Presented here are 17 T cell receptor beta chains from one specimen sequenced in a study of T cells in Graves' hyperthyroidism and ophthalmopathy. Amplified TCR beta CDR3 regions came from RNA transcripts. The TCR CDR3 first-round RT-PCR relied on the HTBI primer set. MiXCR, run by TCRdb on the multiplex PCR reads, gives a single entry per CDR3 protein. Of about 530,000 distinct CDR3 sequences in the sample, about a sixth are singletons; the top ten hold 17%. The sample comprised blood. All receptors derive from a woman aged 18-30 years with Graves' ophthalmopathy.

The chain couples TRBV6-5 to TRBJ1-4, with a weak D call TRBD1 (5 bases). Looked up from germline, CDR1 is MNHEY and CDR2 is SVGAGI. The CDR3 runs to 12 residues. V shed 2 bases and J shed 8 bases, with 6 bases lying between them. The CDR3 protein is CASSYRQEKLFF. The CDR3, as DNA: TGTGCCAGCAGTTACAGACAGGAAAAACTGTTTTTT.

The rearrangement joins TRBV7-2 to TRBJ2-2, with a weak D call TRBD2 (6 bases). CDR1 and CDR2 (germline): SGHTA, FQGNSA. CDR3 length: 14 amino acids. Trimming left V 2 bases short and J 7 bases short, with 11 bases between. The CDR3 DNA reads as TGTGCCAGCAGCTTATCTCCCGGGGGCGGGGAGCTGTTTTTT. It encodes CASSLSPGGGELFF.

This clonotype has a count of ten or more. The CDR3 DNA reads as TGTGCCAGCAGTTACGGACAGGGGGCTAACTATGGCTACACCTTC. This encodes CASSYGQGANYGYTF. The gene calls are TRBV6-2 or TRBV6-3 and TRBJ1-2, with 10 bases fitting TRBD1. The CDR3 contains 15 residues. Germline lookup yields CDR1 MNHEY and CDR2 SVGEGT. After removal of 2 bases from V and 0 bases from J, the junction contained 0 bases not matched to a gene.

This clonotype was detected many times. The chain has TRBV28 and TRBJ2-6; 7 bases are a match to TRBD1. Trimming removed 6 bases from V and 1 base from J; junction bases left unmatched: 9. Germline V gene data show CDR1 as MDHEN and CDR2 as SYDVKM. The CDR3 runs to 17 residues. CDR3 DNA: TGTGCCAGCAGGACTTGGGACAGTGGATCTGGGGCCAACGTCCTGACTTTC. Its translation: CASRTWDSGSGANVLTF.

The table lists this clonotype with many counts. The chain employs TRBV6-5 and TRBJ1-1; TRBD1 matches 7 bases. This CDR3 region has 15 residues. Unmatched junction bases numbered 2, after V lost 0 bases and J lost 1 base. CDR1 MNHEY and CDR2 SVGAGI come from the germline V gene. The CDR3 spells CASSYSGGGNTEAFF. The CDR3 nucleotides read TGTGCCAGCAGTTACTCAGGGGGCGGGAACACTGAAGCTTTCTTT.

This clonotype was counted at least ten times. The V call is TRBV2, the J call TRBJ1-2; D is ambiguous. The CDR3 has 13 amino acids. Trimming stripped 1 base from V and 4 bases from J, with 7 bases between. Germline V gives CDR1 SNHLY, CDR2 FYNNEI. CDR3 in amino acids: CASSEESVYGYTF. The CDR3 coding sequence is TGTGCCAGCAGTGAAGAGTCAGTCTATGGCTACACCTTC.

This clonotype was observed many times. The chain recombines TRBV20-1 with TRBJ1-1, with 10 positions matching TRBD1. This CDR3 contains 14 residues. The J segment lost 6 bases and the V segment lost 5 bases, leaving 9 bases of the junction unmatched. Per germline, CDR1 DFQATT and CDR2 SNEGSKA (reference sequence). The CDR3 here is CSAPPGQGPSEAFF. Here the CDR3 DNA reads TGCAGTGCTCCGCCGGGACAGGGGCCCTCTGAAGCTTTCTTT.

There are a few counts of this clonotype. The V gene is TRBV10-3, the J gene TRBJ2-2; TRBD2 aligns across 10 bases. The CDR3 contains 16 residues. V trimming: 6 bases; J trimming: 0 bases; junction bases outside the gene matches: 4. Germline V gene lookup returns CDR1 ENHRY and CDR2 SYGVKD. The CDR3 reads CAISVSGRPNTGELFF. The CDR3 region has the DNA TGTGCCATCAGCGTTAGCGGGAGGCCGAACACCGGGGAGCTGTTTTTT.

The V call is TRBV6-1, the J call TRBJ1-4; TRBD1 matches 7 bases. This CDR3 comprises 12 residues. From germline, CDR1 is MNHNS and CDR2 SASEGT. Trimming removed 8 bases from V and 8 bases from J; junction bases left unmatched: 5. The CDR3 region is CASRDSREKLFF. Here the CDR3 DNA reads TGTGCCAGCCGGGACAGTAGGGAAAAACTGTTTTTT.

There are many counts of this clonotype. This chain connects TRBV12-3 or TRBV12-4 to TRBJ1-1, with D possibly matching TRBD1 (5 bases). Trimming left V 5 bases short and J 0 bases short, with 19 bases between. The CDR3 contains 17 residues. CDR3 nucleotide sequence: TGTGCCAGCAGTAAACAGGACATAAGGGGCTTGAACACTGAAGCTTTCTTT. This gives the protein CASSKQDIRGLNTEAFF.

This clonotype was detected ten times or more. The J gene is TRBJ2-1, the V gene TRBV7-2; D may be TRBD2 (7 bases). The CDR3 is made up of 17 amino acids. Trimming removed 1 base from V and 4 bases from J, with 17 bases in between. Germline CDR1 and CDR2: SGHTA and FQGNSA. The CDR3 DNA reads as TGTGCCAGCAGCTTAGAAGGAGGACGGGGGGCATACAATGAGCAGTTCTTC. Protein product: CASSLEGGRGAYNEQFF.

The chain is built from TRBV25-1 and TRBJ2-6; D is perhaps TRBD1 (5 bases). The CDR3 sequence is 16 residues long. The V end was cut by 3 bases, the J end by 2 bases, with 11 bases between. Germline V gene data show CDR1 as MGHDK and CDR2 as SYGVNS. CDR3 in amino acids: CASSDPQGTGANVLTF. CDR3 bases: TGTGCCAGCAGTGATCCTCAGGGAACTGGGGCCAACGTCCTGACTTTC.

This clonotype was detected a few times. The chain employs TRBV27 and TRBJ1-1; 8 nucleotides line up with TRBD1. The CDR3 runs to 15 residues. V gave up 6 bases and J gave up 4 bases; unmatched junction bases: 10. Per the germline V gene, CDR1 is MNHEY and CDR2 is SMNVEV (reference sequence). Here the CDR3 reads CASRGAGGGSTEAFF. Here the CDR3 DNA reads TGTGCCAGCAGAGGCGCAGGGGGCGGTAGCACTGAAGCTTTCTTT.

The CDR3 protein is CASRPGGDRNYGYTF. The CDR3 coding sequence is TGTGCCAGCAGGCCAGGGGGGGACAGAAACTATGGCTACACCTTC. The gene calls are TRBV28 and TRBJ1-2; TRBD1 aligns across 7 bases. The CDR3 covers 15 residues. Germline V gene sequence: CDR1 MDHEN, CDR2 SYDVKM. The V segment lost 6 bases and the J segment 2 bases; nucleotides outside the gene matches: 9.

Many counts were recorded for this clonotype. The chain combines TRBV28 with TRBJ1-5; 8 bases map to TRBD1. This CDR3 region has 14 residues. With V trimmed by 6 bases and J by 5 bases, 6 bases remained unmatched. Germline loops: CDR1 MDHEN, CDR2 SYDVKM. The DNA for the CDR3 is TGTGCCAGCAGCACAGGACAGGGTTATCAGCCCCAGCATTTT. It encodes CASSTGQGYQPQHF.

The rearrangement links TRBV27 to TRBJ2-2, with D perhaps matching TRBD2 (5 bases). Germline V gene sequence: CDR1 MNHEY, CDR2 SMNVEV (reference sequence). V dropped 2 bases and J dropped 4 bases, with 11 bases sitting between them. CDR3 length equals 15 residues. CDR3 in amino acids: CASSLMARGTGELFF. The DNA for the CDR3 is TGTGCCAGCAGTTTAATGGCTCGGGGCACCGGGGAGCTGTTTTTT.

The chain is built from TRBV12-3 or TRBV12-4 and TRBJ1-4; 7 nucleotides line up with TRBD1. V trimming: 7 bases; J trimming: 10 bases; junction bases outside the gene matches: 12. The CDR3 covers 14 residues. The CDR3, as DNA: TGTGCCAGCACCTTCGGGACAGTAGGGGCAAAACTGTTTTTT. This gives the protein CASTFGTVGAKLFF.